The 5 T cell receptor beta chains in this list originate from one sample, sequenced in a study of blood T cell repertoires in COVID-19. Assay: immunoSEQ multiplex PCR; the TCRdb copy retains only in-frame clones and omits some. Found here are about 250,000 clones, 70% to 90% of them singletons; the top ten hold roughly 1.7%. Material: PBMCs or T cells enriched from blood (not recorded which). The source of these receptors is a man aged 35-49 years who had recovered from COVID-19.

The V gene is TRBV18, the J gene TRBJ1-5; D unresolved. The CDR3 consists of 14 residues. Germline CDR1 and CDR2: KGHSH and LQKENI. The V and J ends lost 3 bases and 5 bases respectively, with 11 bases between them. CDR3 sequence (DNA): TGTGCCAGCTCACCGGGGAGAGGGTATCAGCCCCAGCATTTT. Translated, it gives CASSPGRGYQPQHF.

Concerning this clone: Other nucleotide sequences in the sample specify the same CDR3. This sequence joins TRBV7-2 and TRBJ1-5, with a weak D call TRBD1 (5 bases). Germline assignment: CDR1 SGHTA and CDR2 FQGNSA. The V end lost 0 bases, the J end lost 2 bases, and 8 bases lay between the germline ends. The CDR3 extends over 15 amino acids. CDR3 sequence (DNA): TGTGCCAGCAGCTTAGCGCCGGGGGGCAATCAGCCCCAGCATTTT. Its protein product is CASSLAPGGNQPQHF.

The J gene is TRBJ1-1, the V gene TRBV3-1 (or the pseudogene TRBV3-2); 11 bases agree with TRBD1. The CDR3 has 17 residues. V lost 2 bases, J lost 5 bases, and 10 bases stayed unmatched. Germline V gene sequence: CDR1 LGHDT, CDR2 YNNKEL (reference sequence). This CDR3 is CASSQNFGTGGRTEAFF. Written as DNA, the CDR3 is TGTGCCAGCAGCCAAAACTTCGGGACAGGGGGACGGACTGAAGCTTTCTTT.

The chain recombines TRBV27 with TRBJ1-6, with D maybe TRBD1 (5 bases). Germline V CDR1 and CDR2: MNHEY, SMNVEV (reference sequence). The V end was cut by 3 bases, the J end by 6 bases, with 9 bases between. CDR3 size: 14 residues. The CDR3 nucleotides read TGTGCCAGCAGTTTTGGGCAGGGTAATTCACCCCTCCACTTT. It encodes CASSFGQGNSPLHF.

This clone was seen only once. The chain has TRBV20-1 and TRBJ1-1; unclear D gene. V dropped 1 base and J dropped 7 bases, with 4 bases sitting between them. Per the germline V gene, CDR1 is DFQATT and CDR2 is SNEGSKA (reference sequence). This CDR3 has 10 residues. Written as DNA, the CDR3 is TGCAGTGCTAGAGGCTATGAAGCTTTCTTT. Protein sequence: CSARGYEAFF.